This T cell receptor (beta chain) derives from a study of vaccination and CD4 T cells after COVID-19. Regarding treatment: 10-day PBMC culture with coronavirus spike peptide pools or control peptides (ViraFEST assay). Replacement of half the medium with fresh IL-2 medium took place on days 3 and 7. With the Oncomine TCR Beta short-read assay, DNA from cultured CD4+ T cells was sequenced. TCRdb reanalysed the PCR reads using MiXCR and keeps one entry per CDR3 protein. This table has some 14,000 distinct CDR3 sequences, approximately 56% appearing once. Remarks on this clonotype: The antigen remains undetermined.

This CDR3 has 13 residues. CDR1 and CDR2 from the germline V gene are GTSNPN and SVGIG (reference sequence). V was cut by 4 bases and J by 3 bases, with 12 bases left in between. The material sequenced was CD4+ T cells from blood, cultured in vitro. J is TRBJ1-1 and V is TRBV30; TRBD1 is a possible D gene (6 bases). The clonotype comes from a human donor who had recovered from COVID-19. This chain's CDR3 is CAWTRGRDTEAFF. CDR3 coding DNA: TGTGCCTGGACCAGGGGAAGAGACACTGAAGCTTTCTTT.